The next 10 T cell receptor beta chains were all read from a single sample in a study of response to subunit inactivated influenza vaccine. In TCRdb, the RT-PCR reads were re-called with MiXCR into one record per CDR3 protein. The repertoire consists of fewer than 550,000 distinct CDR3 sequences, with around 25% occurring once and the leading ten covering 1.9%. The material was CD4+ T cells sorted from PBMCs, obtained around 5 days after vaccination. All receptors come from a man in his fifties or sixties who received an inactivated influenza vaccine.

The V call is TRBV5-1, the J call TRBJ2-5; a weak D match, TRBD1 (5 bases). The CDR3 covers 13 residues. The ends were cut back, 4 bases at V and 5 bases at J, with 12 bases in the middle. Per the germline V gene, CDR1 is SGHRS and CDR2 is YFSETQ. The CDR3 spells CASSVYRSETQYF. CDR3 nucleotide sequence: TGCGCCAGCAGCGTATACAGGAGTGAGACCCAGTACTTC.

This clonotype was seen a few times. V is TRBV7-9 and J is TRBJ2-5, with TRBD2 as a possible D gene (6 bases). The germline V gene has CDR1 SEHNR and CDR2 FQNEAQ (reference sequence). V was shortened by 8 bases and J by 3 bases, with 10 bases between the two germline ends. The CDR3 runs to 12 residues. CDR3 in amino acids: CASGGAEETQYF. For the CDR3, the DNA is TGTGCCAGCGGAGGGGCCGAAGAGACCCAGTACTTC. Full variable domain (rest looked up from reference TRBV7-9 and TRBJ2-5): DTGVSQNPRHKITKRGQNVTFRCDPISEHNRLYWYRQTLGQGPEFLTYFQNEAQLEKSRLLSDRFSAERPKGSFSTLEIQRTEQGDSAMYLCASGGAEETQYFGPGTRLLVL.

This clonotype was counted between two and nine times. V and J are TRBV4-3 and TRBJ1-2; tentatively, D is TRBD1 (5 bases). The CDR3 extends over 13 amino acids. Germline V gene lookup returns CDR1 LGHNA and CDR2 YSLEER. The germline V and J ends were trimmed by 0 bases and 10 bases, with 12 bases remaining between them. The CDR3 protein is CASSQDFAGIYTF. DNA for the CDR3: TGCGCCAGCAGCCAAGACTTCGCAGGGATCTACACCTTC.

The chain combines TRBV5-1 with TRBJ2-1; 11 bases line up with TRBD2. V dropped 1 base and J dropped 0; count of bases not matched to a gene: 9. The CDR3 is 19 amino acids. Germline values: CDR1 SGHRS, CDR2 YFSETQ. The CDR3 DNA sequence: TGCGCCAGCAGCTTGCTTGTTACTAGCGGGGGATACTCCTACAATGAGCAGTTCTTC. It is translated as CASSLLVTSGGYSYNEQFF.

This clonotype was found a few times. This chain connects TRBV29-1 to TRBJ1-1, with D hard to call. The CDR3 has 10 amino acids. The germline gives CDR1 SQVTM, CDR2 ANQGSEA. V lost 4 bases and J 4 bases, leaving 4 bases between the germline ends. The CDR3 DNA reads as TGCAGCGTTGTGGTCACTGAAGCTTTCTTT. It codes for CSVVVTEAFF.

This clonotype has a handful of counts. The V and J genes are TRBV6-5 and TRBJ2-3, with 7 bases fitting TRBD2. Germline CDR1 and CDR2: MNHEY and SVGAGI. The V segment lost 2 bases and the J segment 3 bases; nucleotides outside the gene matches: 11. CDR3 length: 17 amino acids. CDR3 sequence reads: CASSYPTGGSTTDTQYF. The CDR3 DNA is TGTGCCAGCAGTTACCCCACCGGCGGGAGTACGACAGATACGCAGTATTTT.

V gene TRBV20-1 combines with J gene TRBJ2-1, with 12 bases fitting TRBD2. This CDR3 is built from 14 residues. The germline gives CDR1 DFQATT, CDR2 SNEGSKA (reference sequence). The V and J ends lost 3 bases and 8 bases, in that order; junction bases with no gene match: 5. The CDR3 is CSASPTSGGYEQFF. In DNA, the CDR3 is TGCAGTGCTAGTCCGACTAGCGGGGGCTATGAGCAGTTCTTC.

This clonotype was observed a few times. This chain connects TRBV7-2 to TRBJ1-5; the D is unclear. The V end lost 0 bases, the J end lost 7 bases, and 7 bases lay between the germline ends. Germline CDR1 is SGHTA and CDR2 is FQGNSA. CDR3 size: 13 residues. The CDR3 loop reads CASSLAVRQPQHF. The CDR3 DNA reads TGTGCCAGCAGCTTAGCAGTGAGGCAGCCCCAGCATTTT.

The V gene is TRBV18, the J gene TRBJ2-7; 10 bases line up with TRBD1. The CDR3 contains 14 residues. J gave up 6 bases and V 3 bases, and 5 bases lay outside the gene matches. Germline CDR1 and CDR2: KGHSH and LQKENI. This CDR3 is CASSPGTGAAEQYF. CDR3 sequence (DNA): TGTGCCAGCTCACCCGGGACAGGGGCTGCCGAGCAGTACTTC.

The table lists this clonotype with many counts. J is TRBJ2-1 and V is TRBV6-1; TRBD2 might be the D (6 bases). Germline CDR1 is MNHNS and CDR2 is SASEGT. Trimming shortened V by 9 bases and J by 5 bases, and 17 bases separated the two germline ends. The CDR3 covers 14 residues. This chain's CDR3 is CASGRGFGDNEQFF. The DNA of the CDR3 is TGTGCCAGTGGTCGGGGGTTTGGGGACAATGAGCAGTTCTTC.